This entry describes one T cell receptor (beta chain). Sequencing was performed with immunoSEQ multiplex PCR; in TCRdb, only in-frame clones are kept and a portion is missing. Of some 290,000 clones detected, 90% appear once; the ten largest clones hold roughly 1%. This entry comes from a study of blood T cell repertoires in COVID-19. As for the study in general: Spain, Italy and the United States supplied samples that represented acute and convalescent COVID-19. Sources were T cells, B-cell-depleted T cells, or PBMCs; the material itself was cDNA or gDNA.

The CDR3 is made up of 15 amino acids. With V trimmed by 0 bases and J by 0 bases, 2 bases remained unmatched. CDR1 is SGHNT, CDR2 YYREEE, per germline (reference sequence). Followed over time, Seattle patients had been enrolled while infection was active. The receptor was isolated from a woman in her forties with COVID-19, enrolled during active disease. Material for sequencing was peripheral blood. The genes are TRBV5-4 and TRBJ1-2, with 7 bases fitting TRBD1. As DNA, the CDR3 is TGTGCCAGCAGCTTGGTTGGGACAGCTAACTATGGCTACACCTTC. Amino acid sequence: CASSLVGTANYGYTF.